This T cell receptor (beta chain) was found in a study of beta chain features in type 1 diabetes. Study-level points and caveats: Moderate yet significant TCRB CDR3 shortening was seen in Type 1 diabetes patients in all four CD4+ subsets. Insertions at VDJ junctions were less frequent in type 1 diabetes patients. These patients also deleted more nucleotides at the same junctions.

This clone has only a few counts. Its matching antigen is unknown. Every isolated RNA sample was fully reverse transcribed, so sequencing captured expressed TCRB transcripts. Clones were read by immunoSEQ multiplex PCR, and TCRdb kept only the in-frame ones, dropping some. The table lists 130,000 to 150,000 clones, about 50% of them singletons, with around 0.43% in the top ten. There was one heparinised blood draw per donor, averaging approximately 120 mL. Trimming stripped 5 bases from V and 5 bases from J, with 16 bases between. CDR1 SGHTA and CDR2 FQGNSA come from the germline V gene. There are 14 residues in the CDR3.

Input material: Tregs from blood. This sequence joins TRBV7-2 and TRBJ2-7, with D perhaps TRBD1 (6 bases). This clonotype was obtained from a man between 18 and 35 years old in good health. CDR3 sequence reads: CASSHYRQVDEQYF. The CDR3 region has the DNA TGTGCCAGCAGCCATTACAGACAGGTCGACGAGCAGTACTTC.